Following are 13 T cell receptor beta chains from one sample sequenced in a study of vaccination and CD4 T cells after COVID-19. The sample's time point: late sampling 161 to 241 days after vaccination in a few convalescent patients. As to treatment: approximately nine-day PBMC culture with coronavirus spike peptide pools or control peptides (ViraFEST assay). What these receptors recognize is not known. The assay that was used to sequence DNA from cultured CD4+ T cells was the Oncomine TCR Beta short-read assay. MiXCR was run by TCRdb on the PCR reads, yielding one entry per CDR3 protein. Among about 24,000 distinct CDR3 sequences listed, less than 40% were seen once. The sequencing here drew on CD4+ T cells from blood, cultured in vitro, taken about 7 months after SARS-CoV-2 vaccination. The receptors stem from a human donor who had recovered from COVID-19.

This clonotype is medium-sized within its sample. This chain uses TRBV27 with TRBJ1-5; 7 bases are shared with TRBD1. With V trimmed by 5 bases and J by 2 bases, 3 bases remained unmatched. This CDR3 is 14 amino acids long. Germline V lookup: CDR1 MNHEY, CDR2 SMNVEV (reference sequence). CDR3 coding DNA: TGTGCCAGCAGTCCCGGACAGGGCAATCAGCCCCAGCATTTT. This encodes CASSPGQGNQPQHF.

The rearrangement links TRBV6-2 or TRBV6-3 to TRBJ2-3, with no clear D. Germline CDR1 MNHEY, CDR2 SVGEGT. Trimming shortened V by 2 bases and J by 0 bases, and 9 bases separated the two germline ends. This CDR3 contains 15 residues. CDR3 protein: CASSYSPSSTDTQYF. CDR3 in DNA: TGTGCCAGCAGTTACAGCCCCAGTAGCACAGATACGCAGTATTTT.

This clonotype was seen a few times. The CDR3 DNA is TGTGCCAGCAGCTTCGGGACTAGGGCCGGGGAGCTGTTTTTT. Translated, it gives CASSFGTRAGELFF. The chain uses TRBV4-2 and TRBJ2-2, with 8 positions matching TRBD2. The CDR3 is 14 amino acids. V was pared by 5 bases and J by 6 bases, with 5 bases of the junction left unmatched. Germline CDR1 and CDR2: LGHNA and YNFKEQ.

The rearrangement joins TRBV2 to TRBJ2-2, with D perhaps matching TRBD1 (5 bases). The ends were cut back, 5 bases at V and 6 bases at J, with 13 bases in the middle. The length of the CDR3 is 14 residues. Per germline, CDR1 SNHLY and CDR2 FYNNEI. This CDR3 is CASSLGRAAGELFF. DNA of the CDR3: TGTGCCAGCAGTTTGGGCAGGGCCGCCGGGGAGCTGTTTTTT.

The chain recombines TRBV7-3 with TRBJ2-1; D may be TRBD2 (6 bases). V lost 3 bases and J lost 0, with 9 bases in between. This CDR3 has 15 residues. Germline V gene data show CDR1 as SGHTA and CDR2 as FQGTGA. CDR3 DNA sequence: TGTGCCAGCAGCTTGGGAGGCCGCTCCTACAATGAGCAGTTCTTC. It is translated as CASSLGGRSYNEQFF.

V usage is TRBV4-2 and J usage is TRBJ1-2, with TRBD1 matching over 9 bases. CDR3 length equals 15 residues. J gave up 8 bases and V 1 base, and 8 bases lay outside the gene matches. In germline, CDR1 is LGHNA, CDR2 YNFKEQ. CDR3 amino acids: CASSQVTGGELGYTF. CDR3 nucleotide sequence: TGTGCCAGCAGCCAAGTCACAGGGGGCGAATTGGGCTACACCTTC.

This clonotype appeared a few times. This chain links TRBV28 with TRBJ1-2, with D maybe TRBD1 (6 bases). This CDR3 is built from 14 residues. Per the germline V gene, CDR1 is MDHEN and CDR2 is SYDVKM. Trimming took off 3 bases at V and 7 bases at J, with 15 bases between the two ends. The CDR3 DNA sequence: TGTGCCAGCAGTTTCCCCACTCAGGGGCGTGGCTACACCTTC. Encoded protein: CASSFPTQGRGYTF.

This clonotype is labeled medium-sized. J is TRBJ1-2 and V is TRBV24-1; weak D call: TRBD1 (6 bases). This CDR3 region has 14 residues. Between the trimmed V and J ends, which lost 5 bases and 5 bases, there was a span of 14 bases. The germline gives CDR1 KGHDR, CDR2 SFDVKD. The CDR3 region is CATSGRTVEYGYTF. The DNA for the CDR3 is TGTGCCACCAGTGGGAGGACAGTGGAGTATGGCTACACCTTC.

This CDR3 is CASQRAGAADTQYF. The CDR3 DNA reads TGTGCCAGCCAAAGAGCGGGAGCCGCAGATACGCAGTATTTT. The chain employs TRBV28 and TRBJ2-3, with TRBD2 identical over 8 bases. CDR3 length: 14 amino acids. Germline V gives CDR1 MDHEN, CDR2 SYDVKM. The V gene end was trimmed by 8 bases and the J gene end by 4 bases; junction bases not matched to a gene: 8.

This clonotype has only a few counts. This chain connects TRBV19 to TRBJ2-5; D remains ambiguous. The length of the CDR3 is 15 residues. Germline CDR1 reads LNHDA; CDR2 reads SQIVND (reference sequence). V lost 3 bases to trimming and J lost 2 bases, with 13 bases between them. The CDR3 here is CASSIGAAHQETQYF. The DNA for the CDR3 is TGTGCCAGTAGTATTGGCGCGGCACATCAAGAGACCCAGTACTTC.

This clonotype appeared a few times. The rearrangement joins TRBV7-6 to TRBJ2-3; D is perhaps TRBD2 (6 bases). The CDR3 extends over 18 amino acids. V lost 1 base and J lost 4, with 21 bases in between. Germline loops: CDR1 SGHVS, CDR2 FNYEAQ. CDR3 region: CASSLVGFGLPPADTQYF. Written as DNA, the CDR3 is TGTGCCAGCAGCTTAGTTGGGTTTGGACTACCCCCGGCAGATACGCAGTATTTT.

In the case of this clonotype: A read error may produce the germline difference seen at one junction end. The rearrangement joins TRBV7-3 to TRBJ2-7; 9 nucleotides line up with TRBD2. The CDR3 sequence is 17 residues long. Germline V gene sequence: CDR1 SGHTA, CDR2 FQGTGA. CDR3 sequence reads: CALLPGLALEGGYEQYF. The CDR3 DNA is TGTGCTCTTCTCCCGGGACTAGCTCTCGAAGGCGGCTACGAGCAGTACTTT.

V is TRBV5-4 and J is TRBJ1-2; 7 positions match TRBD1. Germline lookup yields CDR1 SGHNT and CDR2 YYREEE (reference sequence). The length of the CDR3 is 13 residues. Germline trimming cut 4 bases from V and 8 bases from J; bases unmatched to any gene: 8. The CDR3 region has the DNA TGTGCCAGCAGCGTGACAGGGTCATGGGGCTACACCTTC. This gives the protein CASSVTGSWGYTF.